This T cell receptor (beta chain) was sequenced during a study of cytomegalovirus exposure and HLA in healthy donors. Study-level results: A later analysis, which compared TCR beta chains of equal frequency, found the HLA-associated ones more clonally expanded. Researchers left out some V segments, among them TRBV6-2 and TRBV6-3, as indistinguishable.

Details on this clone: As yet, its antigen is unknown.

Amplification used 60 Vbeta primers and 13 Jbeta primers. The repertoire was sequenced with immunoSEQ multiplex PCR; TCRdb's copy has only in-frame clones and lacks some. This sample has more than 200,000 clones, with about 74% found just once. CDR1 MNHNS and CDR2 SASEGT come from the germline V gene. The germline V and J ends were trimmed by 4 bases and 6 bases, with 8 bases remaining between them. The CDR3 is 12 residues long. The chain uses TRBV6-1 and TRBJ2-3; D might be TRBD2 (5 bases). The TCR was taken from a man aged 35 to 55 in good health and CMV-seronegative. Sequencing used PBMCs. The CDR3 loop is CASSVPSDTQYF. For the CDR3, the DNA is TGTGCCAGCAGTGTTCCTAGCGATACGCAGTATTTT.